What follows are 15 T cell receptor beta chains derived from one specimen sequenced in a study of sequential checkpoint blockade in melanoma. Treatment of the sample: randomized to nivolumab then ipilimumab (arm A) or the reverse (arm B). TCRdb keeps only in-frame clones here, not all; method: immunoSEQ multiplex PCR. The sample has about 6,100 clones, roughly a fifth seen once. The sample in question was tumor tissue (inferred from file names), obtained from a patient given nivolumab and ipilimumab in sequence. These receptors were obtained from a human donor with melanoma.

The rearrangement uses TRBV9 and TRBJ2-1, with 8 bases that match TRBD1. V lost 7 bases to trimming and J lost 6 bases; unmatched junction nucleotides: 6. Germline-derived CDR1 and CDR2 are SGDLS and YYNGEE. This CDR3 has 13 amino acids. The CDR3 DNA reads as TGTGCCAGCGGCCAGGGGGCCGGCAATGAGCAGTTCTTC. It codes for CASGQGAGNEQFF. The full variable domain, completed using reference TRBV9 and TRBJ2-1, is DSGVTQTPKHLITATGQRVTLRCSPRSGDLSVYWYQQSLDQGLQFLIQYYNGEERAKGNILERFSAQQFPDLHSELNLSSLELGDSALYFCASGQGAGNEQFFGPGTRLTVL.

The gene calls are TRBV15 and TRBJ1-2; 9 bases are shared with TRBD1. Trimming at V came to 1 base and at J to 5 bases, leaving 5 bases not matched to a gene. This CDR3 contains 15 residues. CDR1 is LNHNV and CDR2 is YYDKDF in the germline V gene (reference sequence). The CDR3 coding sequence is TGTGCCACCAGCAGAGCCAAGACAGGGGGGTATGGCTACACCTTC. Protein product: CATSRAKTGGYGYTF.

The chain carries TRBV18 and TRBJ1-5; D not certain. The CDR3 extends over 13 amino acids. Trimming removed 3 bases at V and 5 bases at J, with 8 bases between. Germline lookup yields CDR1 KGHSH and CDR2 LQKENI. CDR3 sequence: CASSPGQHQPQHF. The CDR3 DNA reads TGTGCCAGCTCACCCGGGCAGCATCAGCCCCAGCATTTT.

The V call is TRBV19, the J call TRBJ1-1, with D unresolved. Germline V gene lookup returns CDR1 LNHDA and CDR2 SQIVND (reference sequence). V was pared by 3 bases and J by 3 bases, with 11 bases between. This CDR3 has 14 amino acids. This chain's CDR3 is CASSMTSYHTEAFF. CDR3 sequence (DNA): TGTGCCAGTAGTATGACAAGCTACCACACTGAAGCTTTCTTT.

This clone counts as medium-sized. The chain joins TRBV6-8 to TRBJ1-5, with D maybe TRBD1 (5 bases). The CDR3 covers 18 residues. Trimming took off 7 bases at V and 0 bases at J, with 22 bases between the two ends. Germline loops: CDR1 MNHGY, CDR2 SAAAGT. The CDR3 sequence: CASKRGATSLGSNQPQHF. As DNA, the CDR3 is TGTGCCAGCAAACGAGGGGCCACTTCTCTGGGTAGCAATCAGCCCCAGCATTTT.

The rearrangement joins TRBV28 to TRBJ1-2; 11 nucleotides agree with TRBD1. V dropped 6 bases and J dropped 2; count of bases not matched to a gene: 20. The CDR3 loop spans 20 amino acids. Per the germline V gene, CDR1 is MDHEN and CDR2 is SYDVKM. Here the CDR3 DNA reads TGTGCCAGCAGGCTCCCGCCTGGACAGGGGGCCGGACAGATCAACTATGGCTACACCTTC. This encodes CASRLPPGQGAGQINYGYTF.

This clone was recorded at least ten times. J is TRBJ2-2 and V is TRBV11-3; TRBD2 matches at 12 bases. Per germline, CDR1 SGHNT and CDR2 YENEEA. V lost 2 bases and J lost 4; bases outside the gene matches: 8. The CDR3 spans 18 residues. The CDR3 sequence: CASSLLLAGGLSTGELFF. The CDR3 coding sequence is TGTGCCAGCAGCTTACTGCTAGCGGGGGGGCTTAGCACCGGGGAGCTGTTTTTT.

The chain combines TRBV6-8 with TRBJ2-1; D perhaps matches TRBD2 (5 bases). CDR1 is MNHGY and CDR2 is SAAAGT in the germline V gene. CDR3 length: 13 amino acids. The germline V and J ends were trimmed by 7 bases and 11 bases, with 18 bases remaining between them. The CDR3 protein is CASTPPAGNKQFF. The CDR3 DNA reads as TGTGCCAGCACCCCACCGGCCGGGAATAAGCAGTTCTTC.

By frequency in the sample, this clone is medium-sized (0.01 to 0.1%). The chain combines TRBV19 with TRBJ1-1, with TRBD1 identical over 11 bases. The CDR3 has 15 residues. CDR1 is LNHDA and CDR2 is SQIVND in the germline V gene (reference sequence). J gave up 5 bases and V 8 bases, and 10 bases lay outside the gene matches. This CDR3 reads CASQIRTGGRTEAFF. Here the CDR3 DNA reads TGTGCCAGTCAAATACGGACAGGGGGCCGGACTGAAGCTTTCTTT.

By proportion, this clone is medium-sized (0.01 to 0.1%). CDR3 residues: CASSLRTSWMTDTQYF. The DNA for the CDR3 is TGTGCCAGCAGCTTGAGGACTAGCTGGATGACAGATACGCAGTATTTT. The chain is built from TRBV11-3 and TRBJ2-3; TRBD2 matches at 8 bases. The CDR3 has 16 amino acids. Looked up from germline, CDR1 is SGHNT and CDR2 is YENEEA. V gave up 3 bases and J gave up 3 bases; unmatched junction bases: 8.

The genes are TRBV19 and TRBJ2-4, with 15 bases that match TRBD2. The V segment lost 0 bases and the J segment 6 bases; nucleotides outside the gene matches: 6. The length of the CDR3 is 18 residues. Germline-derived CDR1 and CDR2 are LNHDA and SQIVND (reference sequence). The chain's CDR3 is CASSIDLGLAGGGNIQYF. Here the CDR3 DNA reads TGTGCCAGTAGTATAGATCTGGGACTAGCGGGAGGTGGAAACATTCAGTACTTC.

This clone was recorded once. The CDR3 DNA sequence: TGTGCTAGTGGTTGGGTAGGCTTGGGCAATCAGCCCCAGCATTTT. It translates to CASGWVGLGNQPQHF. This chain connects TRBV12-5 to TRBJ1-5; D remains unclear. The CDR3 is made up of 15 amino acids. Trimming shortened V by 4 bases and J by 2 bases, and 12 bases separated the two germline ends. Germline assignment: CDR1 LGHNT and CDR2 FRNRAP.

Sample share makes this clone medium-sized (0.01 to 0.1%). V usage is TRBV10-2 and J usage is TRBJ1-1; D is possibly TRBD1 (6 bases). The CDR3 totals 14 residues. Germline V CDR1 and CDR2: WSHSY, SAAADI. V gave up 3 bases and J gave up 3 bases, with 11 bases separating them. DNA for the CDR3: TGCGCCAGCAGTGAACGGGGGGCGGACACTGAAGCTTTCTTT. Translated: CASSERGADTEAFF.

In this sample, this clone turned up a few times. V gene TRBV9 combines with J gene TRBJ2-5, with unresolved D. The CDR3 covers 14 residues. Trimming cost V 0 bases and J 3 bases, with 9 bases left between them. Germline values: CDR1 SGDLS, CDR2 YYNGEE. CDR3 in amino acids: CASSVAVGKETQYF. Written as DNA, the CDR3 is TGTGCCAGCAGCGTAGCTGTAGGGAAAGAGACCCAGTACTTC.

The J gene is TRBJ2-3, the V gene TRBV4-1; no clear D gene. This CDR3 region has 15 residues. CDR1 is MGHRA and CDR2 is YSYEKL in the germline V gene. The V and J ends lost 2 bases and 1 base respectively, with 10 bases between them. In nucleotides, the CDR3 is TGCGCCAGCAGCCAACAGATGATCGGCACAGATACGCAGTATTTT. Its protein is CASSQQMIGTDTQYF.